This is a list of T cell receptor beta chains from one sample in a study of T cell repertoires in cytomegalovirus infection. One entry per CDR3 protein, called by TCRdb with MiXCR from the reads. The data contain 300,000 to 450,000 distinct CDR3 sequences, 18% of them seen just once; the ten biggest clones take up 7.5% to 9.5%. Material for sequencing was PBMCs. These receptors were taken from a human donor in good health (CMV status not recorded). Some clones in this sample may be carry-over from other donors' samples. Both conserved end residues are part of each CDR3. The order of the fields is CDR3 DNA, CDR3 protein, D gene, clone size, V gene, J gene. D genes are given only for firm matches. Only some rows state a clone size, as once, few, many or a class for expanded clones.

DNA: TGCGCCAGCAACTCTGGAGTCGGGACAGACCTCTACGAGCAGTACTTC
CDR3: CASNSGVGTDLYEQYF
D: TRBD1
size: .
V: TRBV5-1
J: TRBJ2-7

DNA: TGCAGCGTTGCTTACCCGAATAGCCACAATGAGCAGTTCTTC
CDR3: CSVAYPNSHNEQFF
D: .
size: .
V: TRBV29-1
J: TRBJ2-1

DNA: TGTGCGACGGGACAGGGCCGCGAGCAGTACTTC
CDR3: CATGQGREQYF
D: TRBD1
size: .
V: TRBV12-5
J: TRBJ2-7

DNA: TGTGCCAGCAGCCCTATGGCCGGGGCGGAGACCCAGTACTTC
CDR3: CASSPMAGAETQYF
D: .
size: many
V: TRBV7-2
J: TRBJ2-5

DNA: TGTGCCAGCAGCTTATCTAGCGGGAGTTTATTTAATGAGCAGTTCTTC
CDR3: CASSLSSGSLFNEQFF
D: TRBD2
size: many
V: TRBV7-2
J: TRBJ2-1

DNA: TGTGCCAGCAGTTTGACCGGGGCTCAAGAGACCCAGTACTTC
CDR3: CASSLTGAQETQYF
D: .
size: .
V: TRBV12-3/TRBV12-4
J: TRBJ2-5

DNA: TGTGCCAGCAGCTTAGGGCCGGCCGGCGAGCAGTACTTC
CDR3: CASSLGPAGEQYF
D: .
size: .
V: TRBV7-2
J: TRBJ2-7

DNA: TGTGCCAGCACCCTAGGGTGGGGGCCGACAGATACGCAGTATTTT
CDR3: CASTLGWGPTDTQYF
D: .
size: .
V: TRBV7-2
J: TRBJ2-3

DNA: TGTGCCAGCAGTTACGGGGTCGGAGCTGGCTACACCTTC
CDR3: CASSYGVGAGYTF
D: .
size: few
V: TRBV6-2/TRBV6-3
J: TRBJ1-2

DNA: TGTGCCAGCAGCTTAGTGGTGGACAGGACAGATACGCAGTATTTT
CDR3: CASSLVVDRTDTQYF
D: TRBD1
size: many
V: TRBV7-2
J: TRBJ2-3

DNA: TGTGCCAGCAGCATTTCTAGCGGGAGTTACACCGGGGAGCTGTTTTTT
CDR3: CASSISSGSYTGELFF
D: TRBD2
size: many
V: TRBV7-2
J: TRBJ2-2

DNA: TGTGCCAGCAGCTCCCCGACAGGGGGCAAAGAGACCCAGTACTTC
CDR3: CASSSPTGGKETQYF
D: TRBD1
size: many
V: TRBV7-2
J: TRBJ2-5

DNA: TGTGCCATCAGTGTAGGCGGAAGCACAGATACGCAGTATTTT
CDR3: CAISVGGSTDTQYF
D: .
size: .
V: TRBV10-3
J: TRBJ2-3

DNA: TGTGCCAGCGGGGACAGGGGGCTTGAGCAGTTCTTC
CDR3: CASGDRGLEQFF
D: TRBD1
size: few
V: TRBV28
J: TRBJ2-1

DNA: TGTGCCAGCAGCCCTAACGGACAGAAAAAGTTCTTC
CDR3: CASSPNGQKKFF
D: .
size: many
V: TRBV7-2
J: TRBJ2-1

DNA: TGTGCCAGCAGTTTATCAAAGCCAGAGACCCAGTACTTC
CDR3: CASSLSKPETQYF
D: .
size: .
V: TRBV27
J: TRBJ2-5

DNA: TGCAGTGCTAGAGGGGTGGGGACAGGGTATGATGGCTACACCTTC
CDR3: CSARGVGTGYDGYTF
D: TRBD1
size: few
V: TRBV20-1
J: TRBJ1-2

DNA: TGTGCCAGCAGTCAGGCGCGAACCGGGGAGCTGTTTTTT
CDR3: CASSQARTGELFF
D: .
size: many
V: TRBV2
J: TRBJ2-2

DNA: TGTGCCAGCGGACGGATTAACACTGAAGCTTTCTTT
CDR3: CASGRINTEAFF
D: .
size: .
V: TRBV28
J: TRBJ1-1

DNA: TGTGCCAGCAGCTTGTCTTCCGCGCCCCTCCACTTT
CDR3: CASSLSSAPLHF
D: .
size: .
V: TRBV7-9
J: TRBJ1-6

DNA: TGTGCCAGCAGTCAGGGTTTAGGAGAGACCCAGTACTTC
CDR3: CASSQGLGETQYF
D: .
size: .
V: TRBV12-3/TRBV12-4
J: TRBJ2-5

DNA: TGTGCCAGCAGCTTCCGGGGGGTTTCGACCGGGGAGCTGTTTTTT
CDR3: CASSFRGVSTGELFF
D: TRBD2
size: few
V: TRBV11-2
J: TRBJ2-2

DNA: TGTGCCAGCTCACCACTTGGGACAGGGGGATCCTACAATGAGCAGTTCTTC
CDR3: CASSPLGTGGSYNEQFF
D: TRBD1
size: .
V: TRBV18
J: TRBJ2-1

DNA: TGCGCCACGAGAAACAGGGAATTTTACACTGAAGCTTTCTTT
CDR3: CATRNREFYTEAFF
D: .
size: .
V: TRBV5-1
J: TRBJ1-1

DNA: TGTGCCAGCAGCCCCGAGGCGGGATACACCTACGAGCAGTACTTC
CDR3: CASSPEAGYTYEQYF
D: .
size: .
V: TRBV5-5
J: TRBJ2-7

DNA: TGTGCCAGCAGTCTCTTTGGGACAGGGAATTCACCCCTCCACTTT
CDR3: CASSLFGTGNSPLHF
D: TRBD1
size: .
V: TRBV2
J: TRBJ1-6

DNA: TGCAGTGCTAGAGATTCGGAGAGGTATAGCAATCAGCCCCAGCATTTT
CDR3: CSARDSERYSNQPQHF
D: .
size: few
V: TRBV20-1
J: TRBJ1-5

DNA: TGTGCCAGCAGCTCCCTAGCGGGGGGGGAGGCAGATACGCAGTATTTT
CDR3: CASSSLAGGEADTQYF
D: TRBD2
size: many
V: TRBV7-2
J: TRBJ2-3

DNA: TGTGCCAGCAGCCCCTATTCTCGGGATGGAGAGACCCAGTACTTC
CDR3: CASSPYSRDGETQYF
D: .
size: .
V: TRBV14
J: TRBJ2-5

DNA: TGTGCCAGCAGGAGGACAGGGATTGATCAGCCCCAGCATTTT
CDR3: CASRRTGIDQPQHF
D: TRBD1
size: many
V: TRBV7-2
J: TRBJ1-5

DNA: TGTGCCAGCAGCTTAGACCTCTCCGAGCAGTACTTC
CDR3: CASSLDLSEQYF
D: .
size: many
V: TRBV7-2
J: TRBJ2-7

DNA: TGTGCCAGCAGCCGAGACAGGGGACGAACAGATACGCAGTATTTT
CDR3: CASSRDRGRTDTQYF
D: TRBD1
size: .
V: TRBV12-3/TRBV12-4
J: TRBJ2-3

DNA: TGTGCCAGCAGCTCCCGAAGCTCACAGTATGATGAAGCTTTCTTT
CDR3: CASSSRSSQYDEAFF
D: .
size: many
V: TRBV7-2
J: TRBJ1-1

DNA: TGTGCCAGCAGTTTAGGGGACAGATACGCAGATACGCAGTATTTT
CDR3: CASSLGDRYADTQYF
D: TRBD1
size: few
V: TRBV28
J: TRBJ2-3

DNA: TGTGCCAGCAGTCGATCGGGGGGATCCACTGAAGCTTTCTTT
CDR3: CASSRSGGSTEAFF
D: .
size: .
V: TRBV12-3/TRBV12-4
J: TRBJ1-1

DNA: TGTGCCAGCAGCCCCGGACAGGGAGGGACCGGGGAGCTGTTTTTT
CDR3: CASSPGQGGTGELFF
D: .
size: .
V: TRBV5-4
J: TRBJ2-2

DNA: TGTGCCAGCAGCTTAAGGCCTTACGAGCAGTACTTC
CDR3: CASSLRPYEQYF
D: .
size: many
V: TRBV7-2
J: TRBJ2-7

DNA: TGCGCCAGCAGCTTCGACACCCGAGGACAGTCCTATGGCTACACCTTC
CDR3: CASSFDTRGQSYGYTF
D: .
size: few
V: TRBV5-1
J: TRBJ1-2

DNA: TGTGCCAGCAGCGCACAAGCCCCCGCAACTAATGAAAAACTGTTTTTT
CDR3: CASSAQAPATNEKLFF
D: .
size: many
V: TRBV7-2
J: TRBJ1-4

DNA: TGTGCCAGCCTACAGGGGCAACCGAACACCGGGGAGCTGTTTTTT
CDR3: CASLQGQPNTGELFF
D: TRBD1
size: .
V: TRBV19
J: TRBJ2-2

DNA: TGTGCCAGCAGTTCCGCCCAAGAGACCCAGTACTTC
CDR3: CASSSAQETQYF
D: .
size: .
V: TRBV6-6
J: TRBJ2-5

DNA: TGTGCCATCACTCCAGTCCATAGGGGCGAGGGCAATCAGCCCCAGCATTTT
CDR3: CAITPVHRGEGNQPQHF
D: .
size: few
V: TRBV10-3
J: TRBJ1-5

DNA: TGTGCCAGCAGCCCCCTAAGTGGGGAGCTGTTTTTT
CDR3: CASSPLSGELFF
D: .
size: few
V: TRBV12-3/TRBV12-4
J: TRBJ2-2

DNA: TGTGCCAGCAGTGGGGACAGGGGCCCAGATACGCAGTATTTT
CDR3: CASSGDRGPDTQYF
D: TRBD1
size: .
V: TRBV2
J: TRBJ2-3

DNA: TGTGCCAGCAGTTCCGACAGGGGTACAACTAATGAAAAACTGTTTTTT
CDR3: CASSSDRGTTNEKLFF
D: TRBD1
size: .
V: TRBV12-3/TRBV12-4
J: TRBJ1-4

DNA: TGTGCCAGCAGCTTCCGGACAGGACTTCAAGGGACCCAGTACTTC
CDR3: CASSFRTGLQGTQYF
D: TRBD1
size: .
V: TRBV7-9
J: TRBJ2-5

DNA: TGTGCCATCAAGGTTCCCGAGGGTGAGCAGTTCTTC
CDR3: CAIKVPEGEQFF
D: .
size: .
V: TRBV10-3
J: TRBJ2-1

DNA: TGTGCCAGCAGCCCCGGCCTGGGGCAGGGCGGGACTAGCGGTTCCTACGAGCAGTACTTC
CDR3: CASSPGLGQGGTSGSYEQYF
D: TRBD2
size: .
V: TRBV5-6
J: TRBJ2-7

DNA: TGTGCCAGCAGCTTGACAGGACGGTGGGCTGAAGCTTTCTTT
CDR3: CASSLTGRWAEAFF
D: .
size: few
V: TRBV5-6
J: TRBJ1-1

DNA: TGCGCCAGCAGCCCCCGGGGACCGTTAACAACTAATGAAAAACTGTTTTTT
CDR3: CASSPRGPLTTNEKLFF
D: .
size: .
V: TRBV5-1
J: TRBJ1-4

DNA: TGCGCCAGCAGCCCTGGGGCCAGCGCCTCCTACTACGAGCAGTACTTC
CDR3: CASSPGASASYYEQYF
D: .
size: few
V: TRBV4-1
J: TRBJ2-7

DNA: TGCAGCGTAACAGAGGGCAATCAGCCCCAGCATTTT
CDR3: CSVTEGNQPQHF
D: .
size: .
V: TRBV29-1
J: TRBJ1-5

DNA: TGCAGTGCTAGGGCCCGAGAGGGGAGGGCTGAAGCTTTCTTT
CDR3: CSARAREGRAEAFF
D: .
size: few
V: TRBV20-1
J: TRBJ1-1

DNA: TGTGCCAGCAAAGGGACAGGGGGTGAAAAACTGTTTTTT
CDR3: CASKGTGGEKLFF
D: TRBD1
size: many
V: TRBV12-3/TRBV12-4
J: TRBJ1-4

DNA: TGTGCCAGCAGCTTATCGGGGGGGGATTCACCCCTCCACTTT
CDR3: CASSLSGGDSPLHF
D: .
size: few
V: TRBV14
J: TRBJ1-6

DNA: TGTGCCAGCAGTGTGGGCGGGACAGAGAATGAAAAACTGTTTTTT
CDR3: CASSVGGTENEKLFF
D: TRBD1
size: .
V: TRBV28
J: TRBJ1-4

DNA: TGTGCCAGCAGCTTAGGGCCGGATAGCTCCTATAATTCACCCCTCCAATTT
CDR3: CASSLGPDSSYNSPLQF
D: .
size: .
V: TRBV7-2
J: TRBJ1-6

DNA: TGTGCCAGCAGCCCAAGATTTGGACAGGGAAACACTGAAGCTTTCTTT
CDR3: CASSPRFGQGNTEAFF
D: TRBD1
size: many
V: TRBV7-2
J: TRBJ1-1

DNA: TGTGCCAGCAGCTTGGGTGGGGGCTACGAGCAGTACTTC
CDR3: CASSLGGGYEQYF
D: .
size: many
V: TRBV7-6
J: TRBJ2-7